This T cell receptor beta chain was identified in a study of glioma-infiltrating T cells after dendritic cell vaccination. Study overall: Samples are from glioblastoma patients in Phase I and II dendritic cell vaccine trials. Between the early 2000s and the early 2010s, patients got autologous tumor lysate-pulsed dendritic cell vaccines. Findings and caveats of the study: The cohort had few patients with full blood and tumor sets.

Unmatched junction bases numbered 6, after V lost 7 bases and J lost 9 bases. The CDR3 runs 12 residues. CDR1 is SGHRS, CDR2 YFSETQ, per germline. Primers: 60 V beta forward and 13 J beta reverse. Here immunoSEQ multiplex PCR was the method, and the copy in TCRdb shows in-frame clones only, minus some. The table includes about 50,000 clones, over 75% detected once. Comment on this clone: Its antigen is unknown.

Time point defined: after dendritic cell vaccination, including at tumor progression/relapse. This material consisted of blood, taken after dendritic cell vaccination. The gene calls are TRBV5-1 and TRBJ2-2, with 7 bases lining up with TRBD2. The sequence derives from a human donor with glioblastoma. The CDR3 DNA sequence: TGCGCCAGCTCCTCGGGGGGTCGGGAGCTGTTTTTT. As protein: CASSSGGRELFF.